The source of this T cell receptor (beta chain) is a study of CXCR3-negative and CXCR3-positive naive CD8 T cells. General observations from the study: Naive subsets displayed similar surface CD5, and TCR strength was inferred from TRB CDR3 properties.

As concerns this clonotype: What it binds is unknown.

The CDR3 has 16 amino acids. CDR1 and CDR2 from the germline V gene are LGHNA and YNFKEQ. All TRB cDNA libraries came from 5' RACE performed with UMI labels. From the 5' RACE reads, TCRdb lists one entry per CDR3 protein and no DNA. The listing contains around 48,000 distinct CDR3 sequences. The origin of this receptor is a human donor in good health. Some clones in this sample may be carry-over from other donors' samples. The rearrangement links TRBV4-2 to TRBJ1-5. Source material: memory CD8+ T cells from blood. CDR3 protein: CASSQEAGLFNQPQHF.